This T cell receptor (beta chain) was observed in a study of patients and donors after allogeneic stem cell transplantation. CDR1 SGHRS and CDR2 YFSETQ come from the germline V gene. The CDR3 consists of 14 residues. The V segment lost 4 bases and the J segment 10 bases; nucleotides outside the gene matches: 6. TCRdb ran MiXCR on the RT-PCR reads and lists one entry per CDR3 protein. The table has about 230,000 distinct CDR3 sequences, roughly an eighth seen once; the top ten hold more than 9%. In its sample, this clonotype was seen a few times. The rearrangement links TRBV5-1 to TRBJ1-6, with 9 nucleotides matching TRBD1. The sample comprised blood, either unsorted or a sorted T cell fraction (not recorded which). The clonotype comes from a human donor who was either an allogeneic HSCT recipient or a stem cell or donor lymphocyte infusion donor (not recorded which). It is not recorded whose cells these are; they may come from a transplant donor. The CDR3: CASSPGQGRSPLHF. The CDR3 bases are TGCGCCAGCAGCCCGGGACAGGGCCGGTCACCCCTCCACTTT.